The 25 T cell receptor beta chains given below trace back to one sample, sequenced in a study of T-cell memory formation after mild COVID-19. One entry per CDR3 protein results from TCRdb running MiXCR on the 5' RACE reads. The sample shows 150,000 to 200,000 distinct CDR3 sequences, 25% to 40% of them seen only once. Sequencing was performed on PBMCs or a T cell subset sorted from them (not recorded which). These receptors came from an adult woman who had mild COVID-19 (a few samples of this study predate the infection). Cell type and time point are not known.

The J gene is TRBJ2-1, the V gene TRBV15; D possibly uses TRBD1 or TRBD2 (5 bases each). The CDR3 extends over 15 amino acids. Germline V gives CDR1 LNHNV, CDR2 YYDKDF (reference sequence). Trimming took 3 bases from V and 10 from J, leaving 19 bases between them. CDR3 in DNA: TGTGCCACCAGCAGGGACCTTGGGGGTCTGGACGAGCAGTTCTTC. It specifies CATSRDLGGLDEQFF.

This clonotype was counted only a few times. The chain recombines TRBV2 with TRBJ1-2, with 11 bases lining up with TRBD1. CDR3 length equals 13 residues. V trimming: 6 bases; J trimming: 4 bases; junction bases outside the gene matches: 1. Germline V gives CDR1 SNHLY, CDR2 FYNNEI. The CDR3 nucleotides are TGTGCCAGCAGGGACAGGGGGCCCTATGGCTACACCTTC. It specifies CASRDRGPYGYTF.

This clonotype came up a few times. The chain uses TRBV9 and TRBJ2-7; a possible D gene is TRBD2 (6 bases). The CDR3 sequence is 12 residues long. V gave up 7 bases and J gave up 5 bases, with 13 bases separating them. Germline values: CDR1 SGDLS, CDR2 YYNGEE. The CDR3 here is CASQDGSHEQYF. DNA for the CDR3: TGTGCCAGCCAAGACGGGAGCCACGAGCAGTACTTC. Variable domain in full (rest from reference TRBV9 and TRBJ2-7): DSGVTQTPKHLITATGQRVTLRCSPRSGDLSVYWYQQSLDQGLQFLIQYYNGEERAKGNILERFSAQQFPDLHSELNLSSLELGDSALYFCASQDGSHEQYFGPGTRLTVT.

This chain links TRBV27 with TRBJ1-1; 8 bases fit TRBD1. Germline trimming cut 10 bases from V and 4 bases from J; bases unmatched to any gene: 8. This CDR3 spans 13 amino acids. Per germline, CDR1 MNHEY and CDR2 SMNVEV (reference sequence). As DNA, the CDR3 is TGTGCCACCAGAGGACAGGGCATCACTGAAGCTTTCTTT. Protein: CATRGQGITEAFF.

The rearrangement uses TRBV20-1 and TRBJ2-7; D call uncertain. The length of the CDR3 is 13 residues. Germline V gives CDR1 DFQATT, CDR2 SNEGSKA (reference sequence). V was pared by 3 bases and J by 4 bases, with 13 bases between. CDR3 sequence (DNA): TGCAGTGCTAGTGGGGTCTACGAGTACGAGCAGTACTTC. It is translated as CSASGVYEYEQYF.

In this sample, this clonotype turned up many times. This sequence joins TRBV6-5 and TRBJ2-7; 10 bases line up with TRBD1. The trim removed 5 bases at V and 5 bases at J, leaving 9 bases unmatched. This CDR3 has 15 amino acids. Per the germline V gene, CDR1 is MNHEY and CDR2 is SVGAGI. CDR3 residues: CASSPAGTGVHEQYF. The CDR3 region has the DNA TGTGCCAGCAGTCCCGCAGGGACAGGGGTCCACGAGCAGTACTTC.

This clonotype came up a few times. The V and J genes are TRBV7-2 and TRBJ2-5, with 11 positions matching TRBD2. With 5 bases clipped from V and 6 bases from J, the junction kept 20 bases outside the gene matches. Germline CDR1 SGHTA, CDR2 FQGNSA. The CDR3 length is 19 residues. The CDR3 protein is CASSAQSLAGGLGGKTQYF. CDR3 nucleotides: TGTGCCAGCAGCGCCCAGTCCCTAGCGGGGGGCCTAGGGGGGAAGACCCAGTACTTC.

The gene calls are TRBV6-4 and TRBJ2-3; TRBD2 might be the D (5 bases). CDR1 MRHNA and CDR2 SNTAGT come from the germline V gene. This CDR3 contains 15 residues. Trimming stripped 2 bases from V and 4 bases from J, with 13 bases between. Here the CDR3 DNA reads TGTGCCAGCAGTGACGGGGTATGGGGAGCAGATACGCAGTATTTT. Translating it yields CASSDGVWGADTQYF.

This clonotype has a single count. The J gene is TRBJ2-3, the V gene TRBV5-1, with 7 positions matching TRBD2. The ends lost 4 bases at V and 3 bases at J; junction bases unmatched: 2. Germline values: CDR1 SGHRS, CDR2 YFSETQ. The CDR3 loop spans 13 amino acids. The CDR3 nucleotides read TGCGCCAGCAGCCGAGCGGGGACAGATACGCAGTATTTT. Protein product: CASSRAGTDTQYF.

As to this clonotype: The junction does not match germline at one end; this may be a read error. The rearrangement joins TRBV7-2 to TRBJ2-7, with a tentative D call TRBD2 (6 bases). The CDR3 length is 13 residues. Germline assignment: CDR1 SGHTA and CDR2 FQGNSA. As DNA, the CDR3 is TGTGCCAGCAGCTTAGCCCCCACTAGCAGTCTGATCTTC. Translated: CASSLAPTSSLIF.

This clonotype appeared many times. The chain links TRBV4-3 to TRBJ2-1; TRBD2 matches at 8 bases. The CDR3 has 15 amino acids. Unmatched junction bases numbered 8, after V lost 4 bases and J lost 6 bases. Germline CDR1 is LGHNA and CDR2 is YSLEER. The CDR3 DNA is TGCGCCAGCAGCCTCGGACTAGCAGAAAGCAATGAGCAGTTCTTC. Its protein product is CASSLGLAESNEQFF.

The chain links TRBV24-1 to TRBJ2-2; D call uncertain. V was pared by 4 bases and J by 1 base, with 6 bases between. This CDR3 contains 14 residues. Germline CDR1 KGHDR, CDR2 SFDVKD. The CDR3 sequence: CATSETGNTGELFF. CDR3 DNA: TGTGCCACCAGTGAAACCGGGAACACCGGGGAGCTGTTTTTT.

A few counts support this clonotype. The chain employs TRBV7-9 and TRBJ1-2; TRBD1 agrees at 8 bases. This CDR3 comprises 15 residues. V lost 1 base to trimming and J lost 0 bases; unmatched junction nucleotides: 1. The germline V gene has CDR1 SEHNR and CDR2 FQNEAQ (reference sequence). The DNA of the CDR3 is TGTGCCAGCAGCTTAGGGGACAGGCCTAACTATGGCTACACCTTC. Amino acid sequence: CASSLGDRPNYGYTF.

This clonotype has only a few counts. The genes are TRBV9 and TRBJ2-3; TRBD2 matches at 13 bases. Germline CDR1 and CDR2: SGDLS and YYNGEE. J was trimmed by 15 bases and V by 0 bases; bases with no gene match: 10. CDR3 size: 15 residues. The DNA of the CDR3 is TGTGCCAGCAGCGTAGACGAGGGACTAGCGGGGTTAAAATATTTT. Translation: CASSVDEGLAGLKYF.

V is TRBV6-5 and J is TRBJ1-3; the match to TRBD1 covers 7 bases. CDR1 and CDR2 (germline): MNHEY, SVGAGI. V lost 8 bases and J lost 0; bases outside the gene matches: 13. The CDR3 sequence is 17 residues long. CDR3 sequence (DNA): TGTGCCAGCGCGACAGGGCTAACCGAGATCTCTGGAAACACCATATATTTT. Its translation: CASATGLTEISGNTIYF.

This clonotype was counted between two and nine times. V usage is TRBV5-1 and J usage is TRBJ2-7; unclear D gene. Trimming shortened V by 3 bases and J by 5 bases, and 9 bases separated the two germline ends. Germline values: CDR1 SGHRS, CDR2 YFSETQ. The CDR3 has 12 amino acids. The DNA for the CDR3 is TGCGCCAGCAGCTCGCCGGACGACGAGCAGTACTTC. Translating gives CASSSPDDEQYF.

This clonotype was observed a handful of times. This rearrangement joins TRBV5-5 to TRBJ2-7; perhaps D is TRBD1 or TRBD2 (5 bases each). Trimming shortened V by 3 bases and J by 0 bases, and 10 bases separated the two germline ends. The CDR3 runs to 14 residues. Germline V gene data show CDR1 as SGHKS and CDR2 as YYEKEE (reference sequence). The CDR3 sequence is CASSWGGGSYEQYF. The CDR3 DNA reads as TGTGCCAGCAGCTGGGGTGGGGGCTCCTACGAGCAGTACTTC.

The rearrangement joins TRBV7-9 to TRBJ2-2, with D possibly being TRBD1 or TRBD2 (5 bases each). V was cut by 7 bases and J by 0 bases, with 12 bases left in between. Germline-derived CDR1 and CDR2 are SEHNR and FQNEAQ (reference sequence). The CDR3 is 15 residues long. CDR3 protein: CASTRGATNTGELFF. The CDR3 bases are TGTGCCAGCACGAGGGGAGCCACGAACACCGGGGAGCTGTTTTTT.

This clonotype was recorded a few times. The rearrangement joins TRBV4-1 to TRBJ2-2, with 12 bases that match TRBD1. The CDR3 has 19 residues. In germline, CDR1 is MGHRA, CDR2 YSYEKL. The J segment lost 3 bases and the V segment lost 0 bases, leaving 8 bases of the junction unmatched. The DNA of the CDR3 is TGCGCCAGCAGCCAAGATGGGACAGGGGGCTTGTATGACACCGGGGAGCTGTTTTTT. The encoded protein is CASSQDGTGGLYDTGELFF.

This rearrangement joins TRBV6-2 or TRBV6-3 to TRBJ2-2; D gene ambiguous. CDR1 MNHEY and CDR2 SVGEGT come from the germline V gene. Trimming removed 5 bases at V and 5 bases at J, with 18 bases between. The CDR3 has 16 amino acids. DNA of the CDR3: TGTGCCAGCAGTCGAGGTCCGCTAGTGGGTACCGGGGAGCTGTTTTTT. Encoded protein: CASSRGPLVGTGELFF.

The table lists this clonotype with a few counts. The chain uses TRBV3-1 and TRBJ2-3, with D unclear. Per germline, CDR1 LGHDT and CDR2 YNNKEL (reference sequence). CDR3 length: 15 residues. Trimming removed 4 bases from V and 1 base from J, with 12 bases in between. The CDR3 loop is CASSPHVAGTDTQYF. CDR3 sequence (DNA): TGTGCCAGCAGCCCACATGTGGCGGGCACAGATACGCAGTATTTT.

This chain joins TRBV7-2 and TRBJ1-5; D call uncertain. The length of the CDR3 is 13 residues. Trimming took off 4 bases at V and 2 bases at J, with 6 bases between the two ends. Germline assignment: CDR1 SGHTA and CDR2 FQGNSA. The CDR3 coding sequence is TGTGCCAGCAGCTACCGGGGCAATCAGCCCCAGCATTTT. It codes for CASSYRGNQPQHF.

The chain combines TRBV5-1 with TRBJ2-2; no reliable D call. The CDR3 has 13 amino acids. Trimming took 1 base from V and 4 from J, leaving 5 bases between them. From germline, CDR1 is SGHRS and CDR2 YFSETQ. For the CDR3, the DNA is TGCGCCAGCAGCTTGTTTACCACCGGGGAGCTGTTTTTT. Encoded protein: CASSLFTTGELFF.

J is TRBJ1-2 and V is TRBV6-5; possibly TRBD1 for D (5 bases). The V end was cut by 5 bases, the J end by 4 bases, with 26 bases between. Germline assignment: CDR1 MNHEY and CDR2 SVGAGI. This CDR3 contains 18 residues. CDR3 sequence (DNA): TGTGCCAGCAGTACGACCACCCTCGCGACAGTTTTCTCCTATGGCTACACCTTC. Protein product: CASSTTTLATVFSYGYTF.

The chain recombines TRBV12-3 or TRBV12-4 with TRBJ2-1, with D unresolved. Trimming took 4 bases from V and 10 from J, leaving 14 bases between them. This CDR3 has 13 residues. CDR3 amino acids: CASSSYGSGEQFF. CDR3 DNA sequence: TGTGCCAGCAGTTCTTACGGGTCTGGGGAGCAGTTCTTC.